Detailed here is one T cell receptor (beta chain). The germline CDR1 and CDR2 sequences are DFQATT and SNEGSKA (reference sequence). V shed 6 bases and J 4 bases; nucleotides not matched to a gene: 12. The CDR3 consists of 15 residues. This sample is part of a study of CD8 T cells in Susac syndrome. 0.5 to 1 ug RNA was reverse transcribed with random hexamers. TCRdb passed the immunoSEQ multiplex PCR reads through MiXCR, listing each CDR3 protein once. Of around 270,000 distinct CDR3 sequences listed, over 75% were seen once; the top ten hold 0.18%. The gene calls are TRBV20-1 and TRBJ2-5, with 9 bases aligning to TRBD2. Sequenced sample: CD8+ T cells from PBMCs. The source of this sequence is a human donor with multiple sclerosis. As DNA, the CDR3 is TGCAGTGCCCGATTGGTGCTAGCGGGGATAGAGACCCAGTACTTC. Translating it yields CSARLVLAGIETQYF.